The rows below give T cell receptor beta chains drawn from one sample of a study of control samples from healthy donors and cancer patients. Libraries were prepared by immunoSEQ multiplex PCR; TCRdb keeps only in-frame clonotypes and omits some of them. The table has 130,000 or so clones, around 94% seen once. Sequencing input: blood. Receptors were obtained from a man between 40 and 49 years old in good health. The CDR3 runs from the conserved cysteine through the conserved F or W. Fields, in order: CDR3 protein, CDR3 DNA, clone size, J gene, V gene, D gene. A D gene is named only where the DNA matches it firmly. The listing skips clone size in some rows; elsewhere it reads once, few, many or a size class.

CDR3aa: CASSPTAPILAAPYEQYF; CDR3nt: TGTGCCAGCAGCCCCACCGCTCCAATTCTAGCGGCCCCCTACGAGCAGTACTTC; abundance: .; j_gene: TRBJ2-7; v_gene: TRBV7-2; d_gene: TRBD2
CDR3aa: CAISRQGNEQFF; CDR3nt: TGTGCCATCAGTCGACAGGGTAATGAGCAGTTCTTC; abundance: once; j_gene: TRBJ2-1; v_gene: TRBV10-3; d_gene: TRBD1
CDR3aa: CASSQDLGTGTRNTIYF; CDR3nt: TGCGCCAGCAGCCAGGATCTGGGGACAGGGACGAGAAACACCATATATTTT; abundance: .; j_gene: TRBJ1-3; v_gene: TRBV4-3; d_gene: TRBD1
CDR3aa: CASSLVGVAEAFF; CDR3nt: TGTGCCAGCAGCTTGGTGGGGGTCGCTGAAGCTTTCTTT; abundance: .; j_gene: TRBJ1-1; v_gene: TRBV5-5; d_gene: .
CDR3aa: CASSSRLDTQYF; CDR3nt: TGTGCCAGCAGCAGCCGCCTTGATACGCAGTATTTT; abundance: .; j_gene: TRBJ2-3; v_gene: TRBV5-6; d_gene: .
CDR3aa: CASSFDRTNQETQYF; CDR3nt: TGTGCCAGCAGCTTTGACAGGACGAACCAAGAGACCCAGTACTTC; abundance: once; j_gene: TRBJ2-5; v_gene: TRBV7-2; d_gene: .
CDR3aa: CASSPTGGQLYGYTF; CDR3nt: TGTGCCAGCAGCCCGACAGGGGGCCAATTATATGGCTACACCTTC; abundance: .; j_gene: TRBJ1-2; v_gene: TRBV5-6; d_gene: TRBD1
CDR3aa: CASSLIWQDNTGELFF; CDR3nt: TGTGCCAGCAGCTTAATATGGCAGGATAACACCGGGGAGCTGTTTTTT; abundance: .; j_gene: TRBJ2-2; v_gene: TRBV11-3; d_gene: .
CDR3aa: CASRIFSYEQYF; CDR3nt: TGTGCCAGCCGAATCTTTTCCTACGAGCAGTACTTC; abundance: once; j_gene: TRBJ2-7; v_gene: TRBV2; d_gene: .
CDR3aa: CASSLEPGVTDTQYF; CDR3nt: TGCGCCAGCAGCTTGGAACCAGGGGTCACAGATACGCAGTATTTT; abundance: .; j_gene: TRBJ2-3; v_gene: TRBV5-1; d_gene: .
CDR3aa: CASSPLKDRFSGGPPDTQYF; CDR3nt: TGTGCCAGCAGCCCACTCAAGGACAGATTTAGCGGGGGGCCCCCAGATACGCAGTATTTT; abundance: .; j_gene: TRBJ2-3; v_gene: TRBV13; d_gene: TRBD2